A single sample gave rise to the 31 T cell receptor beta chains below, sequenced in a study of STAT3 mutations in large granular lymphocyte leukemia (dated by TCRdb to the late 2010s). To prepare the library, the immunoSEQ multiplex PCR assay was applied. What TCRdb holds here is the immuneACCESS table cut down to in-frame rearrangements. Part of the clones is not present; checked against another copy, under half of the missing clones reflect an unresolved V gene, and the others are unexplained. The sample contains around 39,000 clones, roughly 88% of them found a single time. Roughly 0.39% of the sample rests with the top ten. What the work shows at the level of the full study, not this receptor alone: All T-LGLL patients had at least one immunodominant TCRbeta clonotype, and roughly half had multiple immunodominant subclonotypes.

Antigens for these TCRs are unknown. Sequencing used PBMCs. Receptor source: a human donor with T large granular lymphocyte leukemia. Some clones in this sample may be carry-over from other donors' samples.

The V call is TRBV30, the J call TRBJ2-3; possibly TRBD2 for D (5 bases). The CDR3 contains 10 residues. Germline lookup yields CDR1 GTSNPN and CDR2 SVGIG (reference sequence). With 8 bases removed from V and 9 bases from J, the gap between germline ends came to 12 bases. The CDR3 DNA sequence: TGTGCCGAGGGCGAGGGAACGCAGTATTTT. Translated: CAEGEGTQYF.

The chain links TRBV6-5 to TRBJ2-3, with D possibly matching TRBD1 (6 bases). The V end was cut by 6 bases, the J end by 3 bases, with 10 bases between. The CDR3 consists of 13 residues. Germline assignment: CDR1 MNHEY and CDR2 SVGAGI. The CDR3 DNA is TGTGCCAGCAGGTCAACAGGGACAGATACGCAGTATTTT. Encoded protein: CASRSTGTDTQYF.

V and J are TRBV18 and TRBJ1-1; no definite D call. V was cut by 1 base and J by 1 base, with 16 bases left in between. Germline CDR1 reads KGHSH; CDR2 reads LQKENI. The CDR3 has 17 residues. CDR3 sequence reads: CASSPQNRGLGNTEAFF. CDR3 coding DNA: TGTGCCAGCTCACCACAAAACCGAGGACTAGGGAACACTGAAGCTTTCTTT.

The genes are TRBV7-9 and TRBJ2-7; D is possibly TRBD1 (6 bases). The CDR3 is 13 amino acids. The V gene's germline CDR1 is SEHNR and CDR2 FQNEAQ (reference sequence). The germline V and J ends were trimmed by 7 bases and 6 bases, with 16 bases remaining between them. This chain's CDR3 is CASTRGQGSEQYV. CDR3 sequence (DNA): TGTGCCAGCACTAGAGGGCAGGGGAGCGAGCAGTACGTC.

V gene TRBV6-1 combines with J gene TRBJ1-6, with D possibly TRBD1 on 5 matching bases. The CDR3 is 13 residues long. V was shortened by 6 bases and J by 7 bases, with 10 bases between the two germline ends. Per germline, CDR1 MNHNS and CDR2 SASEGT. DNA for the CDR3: TGTGCCAGCAGACCCGGGGCGAATTCACCCCTCCACTTT. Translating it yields CASRPGANSPLHF.

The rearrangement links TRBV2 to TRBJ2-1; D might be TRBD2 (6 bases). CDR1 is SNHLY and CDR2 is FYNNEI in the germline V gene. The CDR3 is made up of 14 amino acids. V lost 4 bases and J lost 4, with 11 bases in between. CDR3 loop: CASSGVAEYNEQFF. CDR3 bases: TGTGCCAGCAGTGGAGTAGCGGAGTACAATGAGCAGTTCTTC.

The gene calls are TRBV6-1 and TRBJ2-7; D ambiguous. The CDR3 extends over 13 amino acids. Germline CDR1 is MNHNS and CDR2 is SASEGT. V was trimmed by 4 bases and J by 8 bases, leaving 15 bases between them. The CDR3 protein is CASSVWEGTQQYF. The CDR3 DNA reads TGTGCCAGCAGTGTATGGGAAGGCACCCAGCAGTACTTC.

CDR3 DNA sequence: TGTGCCAGCAGCTTGGGAGGCGGGGTTGGCACCGGGGAGCTGTTTTTT. Its translation: CASSLGGGVGTGELFF. This chain connects TRBV5-6 to TRBJ2-2; D may be TRBD2 (6 bases). This CDR3 has 16 residues. Germline CDR1 is SGHDT and CDR2 is YYEEEE. V was shortened by 0 bases and J by 4 bases, with 13 bases between the two germline ends.

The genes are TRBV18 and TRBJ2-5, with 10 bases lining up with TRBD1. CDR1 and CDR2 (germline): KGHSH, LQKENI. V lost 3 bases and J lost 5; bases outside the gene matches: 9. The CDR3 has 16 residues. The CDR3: CASSPGRDRGIETQYF. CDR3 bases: TGTGCCAGCTCACCCGGCCGGGACAGGGGAATCGAGACCCAGTACTTC. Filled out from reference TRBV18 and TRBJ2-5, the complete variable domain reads NAGVMQNPRHLVRRRGQEARLRCSPMKGHSHVYWYRQLPEEGLKFMVYLQKENIIDESGMPKERFSAEFPKEGPSILRIQQVVRGDSAAYFCASSPGRDRGIETQYFGPGTRLLVL.

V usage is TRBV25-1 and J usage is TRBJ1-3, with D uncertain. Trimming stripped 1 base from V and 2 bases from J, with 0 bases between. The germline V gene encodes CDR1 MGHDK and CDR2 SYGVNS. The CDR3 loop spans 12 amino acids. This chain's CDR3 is CASSESGNTIYF. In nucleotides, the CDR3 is TGTGCCAGCAGTGAATCTGGAAACACCATATATTTT.

The chain's CDR3 is CASSYNRDQPQHF. The CDR3 DNA reads as TGTGCCAGCAGTTACAATCGGGATCAGCCCCAGCATTTT. This chain joins TRBV6-5 and TRBJ1-5; D is unresolved. CDR3 length: 13 amino acids. The V gene lost 2 bases and the J gene lost 5 bases, with 7 bases spanning the gap. Germline CDR1 and CDR2: MNHEY and SVGAGI.

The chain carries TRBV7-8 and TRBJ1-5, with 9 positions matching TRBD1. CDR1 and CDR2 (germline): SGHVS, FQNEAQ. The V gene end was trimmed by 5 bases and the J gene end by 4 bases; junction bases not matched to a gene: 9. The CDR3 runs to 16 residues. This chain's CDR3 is CASSAPGQGRNQPQHF. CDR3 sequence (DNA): TGTGCCAGCAGCGCTCCGGGACAGGGCCGAAATCAGCCCCAGCATTTT.

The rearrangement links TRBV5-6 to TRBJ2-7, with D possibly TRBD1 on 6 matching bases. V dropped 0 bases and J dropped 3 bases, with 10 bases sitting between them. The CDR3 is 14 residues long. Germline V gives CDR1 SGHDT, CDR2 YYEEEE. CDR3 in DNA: TGTGCCAGCAGCTTGGGGGGACACTTCTACGAGCAGTACGTC. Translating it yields CASSLGGHFYEQYV.

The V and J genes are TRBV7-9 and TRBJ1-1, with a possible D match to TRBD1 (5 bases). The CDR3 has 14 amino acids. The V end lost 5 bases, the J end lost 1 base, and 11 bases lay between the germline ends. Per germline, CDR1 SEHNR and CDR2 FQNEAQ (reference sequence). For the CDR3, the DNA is TGTGCCAGCAGCCGGGACTTTGAGAACACTGAAGCTTTCTTT. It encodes CASSRDFENTEAFF.

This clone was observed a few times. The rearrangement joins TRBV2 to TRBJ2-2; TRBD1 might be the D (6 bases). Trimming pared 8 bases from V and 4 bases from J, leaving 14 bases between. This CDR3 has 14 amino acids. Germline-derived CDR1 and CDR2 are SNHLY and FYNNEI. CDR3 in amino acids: CASWDTWATGELFF. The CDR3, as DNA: TGTGCCAGCTGGGACACATGGGCCACCGGGGAGCTGTTTTTT.

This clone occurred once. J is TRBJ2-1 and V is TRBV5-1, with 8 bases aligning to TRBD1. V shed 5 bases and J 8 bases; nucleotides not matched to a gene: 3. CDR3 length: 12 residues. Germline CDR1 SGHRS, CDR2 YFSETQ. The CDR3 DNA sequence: TGCGCCAGCAGGGACAGGGCGGATGAGCAGTTCTTC. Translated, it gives CASRDRADEQFF.

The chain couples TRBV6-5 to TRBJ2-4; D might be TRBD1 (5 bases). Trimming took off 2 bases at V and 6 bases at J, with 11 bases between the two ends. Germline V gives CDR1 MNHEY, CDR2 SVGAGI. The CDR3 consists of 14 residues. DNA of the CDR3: TGTGCCAGCAGTTACCAATCTAGGGGAAACATTCAGTACTTC. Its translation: CASSYQSRGNIQYF.

This chain's CDR3 is CSVGTGIETQYF. For the CDR3, the DNA is TGCAGCGTTGGGACAGGGATAGAGACCCAGTACTTC. The genes are TRBV29-1 and TRBJ2-5; TRBD1 matches at 8 bases. Germline V gene lookup returns CDR1 SQVTM and CDR2 ANQGSEA. The CDR3 contains 12 residues. J gave up 4 bases and V 4 bases, and 2 bases lay outside the gene matches. The entire variable domain, with the rest obtained from reference TRBV29-1 and TRBJ2-5, is as follows: SAVISQKPSRDICQRGTSLTIQCQVDSQVTMMFWYRQQPGQSLTLIATANQGSEATYESGFVIDKFPISRPNLTFSTLTVSNMSPEDSSIYLCSVGTGIETQYFGPGTRLLVL.

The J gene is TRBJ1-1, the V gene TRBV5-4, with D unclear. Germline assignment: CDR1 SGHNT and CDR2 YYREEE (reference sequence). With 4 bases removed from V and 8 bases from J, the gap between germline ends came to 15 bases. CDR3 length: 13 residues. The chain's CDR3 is CASSPGRALEAFF. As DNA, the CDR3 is TGTGCCAGCAGCCCCGGAAGAGCCCTCGAAGCTTTCTTT.

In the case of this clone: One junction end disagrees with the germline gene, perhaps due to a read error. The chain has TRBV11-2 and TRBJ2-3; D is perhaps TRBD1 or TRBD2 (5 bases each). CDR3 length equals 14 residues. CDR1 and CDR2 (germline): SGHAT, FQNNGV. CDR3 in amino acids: CAGSLGTPRDTQYF. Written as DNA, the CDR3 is TGTGCCGGCAGCTTAGGGACCCCCCGGGATACGCAGTATTTT.

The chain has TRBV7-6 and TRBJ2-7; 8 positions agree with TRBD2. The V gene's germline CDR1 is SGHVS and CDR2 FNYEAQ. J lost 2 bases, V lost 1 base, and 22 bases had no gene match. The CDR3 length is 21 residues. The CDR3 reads CASSLVSGSSGSATFTYEQYV. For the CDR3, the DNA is TGTGCCAGCAGCTTAGTCAGCGGCTCTAGCGGGTCGGCCACTTTTACCTACGAGCAGTACGTC.

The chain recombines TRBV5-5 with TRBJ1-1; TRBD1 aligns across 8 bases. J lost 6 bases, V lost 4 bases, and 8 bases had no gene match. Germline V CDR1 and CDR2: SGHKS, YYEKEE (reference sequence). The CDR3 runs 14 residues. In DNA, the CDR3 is TGTGCCAGCAGCCTGGACAGGGAAAGGCCTGAAGCTTTCTTT. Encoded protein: CASSLDRERPEAFF.

CDR3 sequence (DNA): TGTGCCAGCAGTCTTTATATCAACACAGATACGCAGTATTTT. Protein sequence: CASSLYINTDTQYF. The chain combines TRBV6-5 with TRBJ2-3; D is undetermined. In germline, CDR1 is MNHEY, CDR2 SVGAGI. With 5 bases removed from V and 2 bases from J, the gap between germline ends came to 11 bases. The CDR3 sequence is 14 residues long.

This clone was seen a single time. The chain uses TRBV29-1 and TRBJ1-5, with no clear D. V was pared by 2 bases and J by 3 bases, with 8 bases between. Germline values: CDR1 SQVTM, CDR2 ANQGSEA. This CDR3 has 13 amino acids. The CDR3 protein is CSVETENNQPQHF. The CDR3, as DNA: TGCAGCGTTGAAACGGAGAACAATCAGCCCCAGCATTTT.

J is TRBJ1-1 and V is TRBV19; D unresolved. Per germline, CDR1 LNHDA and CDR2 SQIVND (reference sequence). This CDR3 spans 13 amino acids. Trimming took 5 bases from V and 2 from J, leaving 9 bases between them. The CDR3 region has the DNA TGTGCCAGTAGTGAAAGGCATAACACTGAAGCTTTCTTT. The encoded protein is CASSERHNTEAFF.

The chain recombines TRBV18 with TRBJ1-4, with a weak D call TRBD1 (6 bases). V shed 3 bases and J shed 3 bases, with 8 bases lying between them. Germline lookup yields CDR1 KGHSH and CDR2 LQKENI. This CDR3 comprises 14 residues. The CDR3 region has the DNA TGTGCCAGCTCACCGGAGGGGGCTAATGAAAAACTGTTTTTT. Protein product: CASSPEGANEKLFF.

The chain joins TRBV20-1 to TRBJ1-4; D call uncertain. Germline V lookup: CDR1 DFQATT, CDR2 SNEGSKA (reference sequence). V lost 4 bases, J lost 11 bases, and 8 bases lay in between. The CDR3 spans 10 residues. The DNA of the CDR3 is TGCAGTGCTAAGGTCGAGAAACTGTTTTTT. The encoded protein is CSAKVEKLFF.

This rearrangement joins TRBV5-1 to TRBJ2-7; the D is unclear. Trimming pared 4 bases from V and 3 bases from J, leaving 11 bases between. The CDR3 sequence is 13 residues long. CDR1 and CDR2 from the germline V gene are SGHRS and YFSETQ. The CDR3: CASSPGWGYEQYV. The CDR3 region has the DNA TGCGCCAGCAGCCCTGGGTGGGGCTACGAGCAGTACGTC.

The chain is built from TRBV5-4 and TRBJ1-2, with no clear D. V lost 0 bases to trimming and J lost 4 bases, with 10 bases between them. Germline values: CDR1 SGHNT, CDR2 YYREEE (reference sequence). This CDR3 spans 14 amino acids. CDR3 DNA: TGTGCCAGCAGCTTGGGAACCGATCCCTATGGCTACACCTTC. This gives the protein CASSLGTDPYGYTF.

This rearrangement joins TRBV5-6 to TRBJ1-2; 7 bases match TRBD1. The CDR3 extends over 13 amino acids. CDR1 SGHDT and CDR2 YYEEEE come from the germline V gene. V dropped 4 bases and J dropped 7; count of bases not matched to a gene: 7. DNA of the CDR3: TGTGCCAGCAGCCTCACGACAGGGAGTGGCTACACCTTC. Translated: CASSLTTGSGYTF.

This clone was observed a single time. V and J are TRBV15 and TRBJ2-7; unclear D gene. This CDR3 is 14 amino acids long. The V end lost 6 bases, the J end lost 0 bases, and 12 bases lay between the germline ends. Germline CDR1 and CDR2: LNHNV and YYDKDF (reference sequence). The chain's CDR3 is CATSKGLTSYEQYF. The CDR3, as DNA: TGTGCCACCAGTAAAGGTTTAACCTCCTACGAGCAGTACTTC.